There are a few counts of the clone carrying this TCR beta chain. Each CDR3 protein gets one entry after TCRdb re-called the 5' RACE reads with MiXCR. The repertoire consists of around 47,000 distinct CDR3 sequences, with roughly 7.4% occurring once and the leading ten covering around 35%. Time point in this sample: blood at routine non-recurrence follow-up after resection. Sequencing was performed on whole RNA extracted from tumor and nontumor lung tissue, or from frozen PBMC, and the material was left unsorted. CDR1 and CDR2 from the germline V gene are SEHNR and FQNEAQ (reference sequence). CDR3 length equals 14 residues. Trimming stripped 5 bases from V and 3 bases from J, with 14 bases between. The data derive from a study of spatial heterogeneity in lung cancer. Study information: Sequencing covered available follow-up PBMC samples collected a median of around two years after resection.

The receptor was derived from a female donor with early-stage non-small cell lung cancer. The chain uses TRBV7-9 and TRBJ2-7, with D hard to call. Material: PBMCs, obtained at follow-up. The CDR3 spells CASSPALNDYEQYF. In DNA form, the CDR3 reads TGTGCCAGCAGCCCCGCCCTAAACGACTACGAGCAGTACTTC.